The T cell receptor (beta chain) under discussion was sequenced for a study of blood T cell repertoires in COVID-19. Study-level background: PBMCs, B-cell-depleted T cells, or T cells were the source of the cDNA or gDNA that made up the material.

Study processing details: Using reference gene primer amplification, nucleated cell counts were estimated. The repertoire was sequenced with immunoSEQ multiplex PCR; TCRdb's copy has only in-frame clones and lacks some. That table gives V, J and clone size, and the DNA gave D and trimming. This sample has more than 250,000 clones, with 88% found just once. V was trimmed by 4 bases and J by 3 bases, leaving 20 bases between them. CDR3 length: 16 residues. Germline assignment: CDR1 SGHRS and CDR2 YFSETQ. The clonotype comes from a human donor in a cohort sampled during active COVID-19. The V and J genes are TRBV5-1 and TRBJ2-7; D may be TRBD1 (5 bases). The source material was peripheral blood. The CDR3 DNA reads TGCGCCAGCAGCCCAATTCCTAGACAGTCTATCTACGAGCAGTACTTC. It is translated as CASSPIPRQSIYEQYF.